The clone carrying this T cell receptor beta chain was observed a handful of times. Its cognate antigen is unknown. The entry originates in a study of T cell repertoires in cytomegalovirus infection. About the study: Both a matching HLA type and CMV infection were indicated by public TCR beta signatures. Study-wide results and caveats: There were HLA-C-restricted CMV-specific TCR beta clonotypes dominating the ex vivo response. CMV carriers with the relevant HLA were identified by cumulative public TCR beta family frequency.

TCRdb analysed the reads with MiXCR anew, one entry per CDR3 protein. The data hold about 770,000 distinct CDR3 sequences, with approximately 32% observed a single time. The CDR3 sequence is 8 residues long. V was clipped by 7 bases and J by 9 bases, with 3 bases between them. Material: cultured CD8+ T cells from PBMCs, obtained from culture after CMV antigen stimulation. This TCR was recovered from a human donor in good health (CMV status not recorded). Some clones in this sample may be carry-over from other donors' samples. The rearrangement joins TRBV12-3 or TRBV12-4 to TRBJ1-2; D ambiguous. The CDR3 here is CASTRYTF. DNA for the CDR3: TGTGCCAGCACCCGCTACACCTTC.